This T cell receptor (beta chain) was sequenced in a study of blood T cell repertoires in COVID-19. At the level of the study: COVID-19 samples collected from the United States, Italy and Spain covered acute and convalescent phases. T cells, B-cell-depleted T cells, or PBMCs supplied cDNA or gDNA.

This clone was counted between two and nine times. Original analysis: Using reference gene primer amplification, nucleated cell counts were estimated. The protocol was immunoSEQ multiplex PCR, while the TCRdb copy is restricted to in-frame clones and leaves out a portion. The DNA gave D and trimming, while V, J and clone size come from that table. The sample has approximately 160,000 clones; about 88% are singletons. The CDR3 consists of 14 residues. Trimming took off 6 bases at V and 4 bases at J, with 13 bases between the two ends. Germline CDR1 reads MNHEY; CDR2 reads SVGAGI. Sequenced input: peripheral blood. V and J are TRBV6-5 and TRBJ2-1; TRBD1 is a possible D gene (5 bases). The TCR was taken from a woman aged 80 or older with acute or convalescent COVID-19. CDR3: CASSQGFGYNEQFF. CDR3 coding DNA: TGTGCCAGCAGCCAGGGTTTTGGGTACAATGAGCAGTTCTTC.